These 4 T cell receptor beta chains were sequenced from one sample in a study of vaccination effects on CD4 cells after COVID-19. What these receptors recognize is not known. Cultured cells yielded isolated CD4+ T cells after about ten days. The table came from immunoSEQ multiplex PCR; TCRdb's copy has only in-frame clones and leaves some out. Of about 70,000 clones in the sample, roughly four fifths are singletons; the top ten hold roughly 2%. This specimen was CD4+ T cells from PBMCs cultured without peptide, taken before COVID-19 vaccination. The receptors here all came from a human donor who received a COVID-19 vaccine.

This clone was found a few times. The V gene is TRBV6-1, the J gene TRBJ1-5; D gene unclear. V shed 1 base and J shed 8 bases, with 9 bases lying between them. The CDR3 length is 13 residues. Looked up from germline, CDR1 is MNHNS and CDR2 is SASEGT. CDR3 nucleotide sequence: TGTGCCAGCAGTGAAGTCCGAGTTAAGCCCCAGCATTTT. It encodes CASSEVRVKPQHF.

The rearrangement joins TRBV1 to TRBJ1-3. TRBV1 corresponds to a pseudogene. The CDR3 has 15 residues. This CDR3 is CTSSSPARWGNTIYF. CDR3 bases: TGCACCAGCTCCAGCCCGGCCCGATGGGGAAACACCATATATTTT.

The chain carries TRBV6-5 and TRBJ2-5; no clear D gene. The CDR3 contains 13 residues. Per germline, CDR1 MNHEY and CDR2 SVGAGI. V lost 0 bases, J lost 14 bases, and 16 bases lay in between. The CDR3 protein is CASSYSIGSGHYF. The CDR3 DNA is TGTGCCAGCAGTTACTCGATAGGCTCGGGCCATTACTTC.

The chain joins TRBV24-1 to TRBJ2-1; 8 positions match TRBD1. CDR1 KGHDR and CDR2 SFDVKD come from the germline V gene. The ends lost 3 bases at V and 8 bases at J; junction bases unmatched: 8. CDR3 length: 15 amino acids. The CDR3 is CATSDPTGAGHEQFF. The CDR3, as DNA: TGTGCCACCAGTGATCCGACAGGGGCCGGGCATGAGCAGTTCTTC.